These 22 T cell receptor beta chains share one sample of origin, sequenced in a study of control samples from healthy donors and cancer patients. Generated by immunoSEQ multiplex PCR, the TCRdb table keeps only in-frame clones and is missing some. The sample includes hundreds of thousands of clones, approximately 92% of them seen just once. Sample: PBMCs. The receptors stem from a man aged 40-50 years with head and neck cancer.

V gene TRBV19 combines with J gene TRBJ2-7; TRBD1 matches 9 bases. Germline CDR1 reads LNHDA; CDR2 reads SQIVND (reference sequence). V shed 3 bases, J shed 3 bases, and the junction held 6 bases outside the gene matches. The CDR3 is 15 residues long. The DNA for the CDR3 is TGTGCCAGTAGTATTAACAGGGGGCCCATCTACGAGCAGTACTTC. Its translation: CASSINRGPIYEQYF.

The chain couples TRBV7-2 to TRBJ2-5; 7 bases are a match to TRBD1. CDR3 size: 15 residues. CDR1 SGHTA and CDR2 FQGNSA come from the germline V gene. J gave up 2 bases and V 4 bases, and 7 bases lay outside the gene matches. CDR3 loop: CASSSSGQIQETQYF. The CDR3, as DNA: TGTGCCAGCAGCTCCTCGGGACAGATACAAGAGACCCAGTACTTC. The full variable domain, with the rest looked up from reference TRBV7-2 and TRBJ2-5, is GAGVSQSPSNKVTEKGKDVELRCDPISGHTALYWYRQSLGQGLEFLIYFQGNSAPDKSGLPSDRFSAERTGGSVSTLTIQRTQQEDSAVYLCASSSSGQIQETQYFGPGTRLLVL.

This clone was detected only once. Other DNA sequences in the sample encode the same CDR3. The rearrangement links TRBV10-3 to TRBJ2-7; D is uncertain. Per germline, CDR1 ENHRY and CDR2 SYGVKD. V lost 11 bases and J 5 bases, leaving 19 bases between the germline ends. CDR3 size: 13 residues. The CDR3 loop is CAARRGDGDEQYF. The CDR3, as DNA: TGTGCCGCCCGGCGAGGAGACGGAGACGAGCAGTACTTC.

The gene calls are TRBV3-1 (or the pseudogene TRBV3-2) and TRBJ1-4, with unresolved D. The CDR3 is 14 residues long. CDR1 is LGHDT, CDR2 YNNKEL, per germline (reference sequence). The V gene lost 2 bases and the J gene lost 0 bases, with 4 bases spanning the gap. CDR3 sequence reads: CASSQLATNEKLFF. CDR3 DNA: TGTGCCAGCAGCCAACTAGCAACTAATGAAAAACTGTTTTTT.

This chain uses TRBV7-2 with TRBJ2-7, with a weak D call TRBD2 (6 bases). Deletions cut 4 bases from V and 4 bases from J, with 17 bases between. Germline V gives CDR1 SGHTA, CDR2 FQGNSA. The CDR3 runs to 15 residues. Here the CDR3 DNA reads TGTGCCAGCAGCTCCGACGGGGCGGGACTGTACGAGCAGTACTTC. Its translation is CASSSDGAGLYEQYF.

The V call is TRBV9, the J call TRBJ2-1; 10 bases map to TRBD1. V trimming: 3 bases; J trimming: 5 bases; junction bases outside the gene matches: 2. Germline CDR1 and CDR2: SGDLS and YYNGEE. CDR3 size: 14 residues. The CDR3 DNA reads as TGTGCCAGCAGCGGGACAGGGGGTCACAATGAGCAGTTCTTC. It encodes CASSGTGGHNEQFF.

The J gene is TRBJ2-2, the V gene TRBV5-1; D gene ambiguous. V dropped 1 base and J dropped 1 base, with 5 bases sitting between them. The CDR3 covers 14 residues. Germline V CDR1 and CDR2: SGHRS, YFSETQ. CDR3 protein: CASSLSENTGELFF. CDR3 nucleotides: TGCGCCAGCAGCTTGTCCGAGAACACCGGGGAGCTGTTTTTT.

The chain recombines TRBV29-1 with TRBJ2-7, with 10 bases identical to TRBD2. The CDR3 spans 14 residues. The germline gives CDR1 SQVTM, CDR2 ANQGSEA. The junction had 5 bases not matched to a gene; V was cut back by 3 bases and J by 3 bases. The CDR3 protein is CSVDKASGSYEQYF. In nucleotides, the CDR3 is TGCAGCGTTGATAAGGCTAGCGGGAGCTACGAGCAGTACTTC.

V usage is TRBV12-2 and J usage is TRBJ2-1; no check of the table's D call, TRBD2, against the DNA was made. TRBV12-2 is reported as a pseudogene. The CDR3 is made up of 16 amino acids. CDR3 loop: CASRRPTSGNYNEQFF. The CDR3 DNA reads TGTGCAAGTCGCCGCCCGACTAGCGGGAACTACAATGAGCAGTTCTTC.

Comment on this clone: Other DNA sequences in the sample encode the same CDR3. The chain combines TRBV29-1 with TRBJ1-2; TRBD1 aligns across 11 bases. This CDR3 spans 13 amino acids. The trim removed 6 bases at V and 2 bases at J, leaving 2 bases unmatched. Germline V gene sequence: CDR1 SQVTM, CDR2 ANQGSEA. The CDR3 bases are TGCAGCGTACGGGACAGGGGGAACTATGGCTACACCTTC. Translation gives CSVRDRGNYGYTF. Together with reference TRBV29-1 and TRBJ1-2, the CDR3 gives the full variable domain: SAVISQKPSRDICQRGTSLTIQCQVDSQVTMMFWYRQQPGQSLTLIATANQGSEATYESGFVIDKFPISRPNLTFSTLTVSNMSPEDSSIYLCSVRDRGNYGYTFGSGTRLTVV.

The chain joins TRBV12-2 to TRBJ1-1. TRBV12-2 is a recognized pseudogene. There are 17 residues in the CDR3. The CDR3 DNA is TGTGCAAGTCGCCCCAGATCCCCCGGGACCCGGGGCACTGAAGCTTTCTTT. This sequence encodes CASRPRSPGTRGTEAFF.

The gene calls are TRBV5-4 and TRBJ2-2; a possible D gene is TRBD1 (6 bases). The V gene lost 4 bases and the J gene lost 5 bases, with 12 bases spanning the gap. This CDR3 has 14 amino acids. From germline, CDR1 is SGHNT and CDR2 YYREEE (reference sequence). For the CDR3, the DNA is TGTGCCAGCAGCCTCCAAGGGGGAACCGGGGAGCTGTTTTTT. The encoded protein is CASSLQGGTGELFF.

The chain uses TRBV11-2 and TRBJ1-3, with no clear D. The germline V gene has CDR1 SGHAT and CDR2 FQNNGV. V was shortened by 5 bases and J by 4 bases, with 9 bases between the two germline ends. This CDR3 spans 13 amino acids. The CDR3 protein is CASSPWIGNTIYF. CDR3 DNA: TGTGCCAGCAGCCCCTGGATCGGAAACACCATATATTTT.

V and J are TRBV19 and TRBJ2-2; possibly TRBD1 or TRBD2 for D (5 bases each). There are 16 residues in the CDR3. V gave up 6 bases and J gave up 5 bases, with 19 bases separating them. Germline lookup yields CDR1 LNHDA and CDR2 SQIVND (reference sequence). The CDR3 protein is CASRPLGTKGTGELFF. The DNA for the CDR3 is TGTGCCAGTAGGCCCCTTGGGACCAAGGGGACCGGGGAGCTGTTTTTT. The full variable domain, its missing parts supplied by reference TRBV19 and TRBJ2-2, is DGGITQSPKYLFRKEGQNVTLSCEQNLNHDAMYWYRQDPGQGLRLIYYSQIVNDFQKGDIAEGYSVSREKKESFPLTVTSAQKNPTAFYLCASRPLGTKGTGELFFGEGSRLTVL.

V is TRBV7-8 and J is TRBJ1-1; D is perhaps TRBD1 (5 bases). Germline V gene lookup returns CDR1 SGHVS and CDR2 FQNEAQ. V dropped 2 bases and J dropped 7 bases, with 11 bases sitting between them. The CDR3 extends over 13 amino acids. The CDR3, as DNA: TGTGCCAGCAGCTTATTTCGAGGGGATGAAGCTTTCTTT. It codes for CASSLFRGDEAFF.

This clone was recorded once. This chain joins TRBV11-2 and TRBJ2-4, with no clear D. CDR3 size: 13 residues. Germline V gene data show CDR1 as SGHAT and CDR2 as FQNNGV. The V end lost 5 bases, the J end lost 6 bases, and 11 bases lay between the germline ends. The CDR3 sequence is CASSPFSINIQYF. DNA of the CDR3: TGTGCCAGCAGCCCTTTCTCCATAAACATTCAGTACTTC.

This clone has only one observation. The chain joins TRBV5-4 to TRBJ1-4, with 11 bases matching TRBD1. This CDR3 is 17 amino acids long. The V and J ends lost 2 bases and 4 bases, in that order; junction bases with no gene match: 7. Germline V lookup: CDR1 SGHNT, CDR2 YYREEE (reference sequence). In nucleotides, the CDR3 is TGTGCCAGCAGCTTAAGGACAGGGGGCCGGGGTAATGAAAAACTGTTTTTT. This sequence encodes CASSLRTGGRGNEKLFF.

The chain recombines TRBV6-6 with TRBJ1-5; weak D call: TRBD1 (6 bases). From germline, CDR1 is MNHNY and CDR2 SVGAGI (reference sequence). The V end was cut by 5 bases, the J end by 2 bases, with 19 bases between. CDR3 length: 17 amino acids. CDR3 residues: CASSRWGQARRNQPQHF. Written as DNA, the CDR3 is TGTGCCAGCAGTCGCTGGGGACAAGCTAGACGCAATCAGCCCCAGCATTTT.

There are a few counts of this clone. Other DNA sequences within the sample encode an identical CDR3. This chain connects TRBV28 to TRBJ1-5; D is ambiguous. The CDR3 length is 12 residues. V lost 5 bases and J 0 bases, leaving 2 bases between the germline ends. The V gene's germline CDR1 is MDHEN and CDR2 SYDVKM. The CDR3 protein is CASSGSNQPQHF. In nucleotides, the CDR3 is TGTGCCAGCAGTGGTAGCAATCAGCCCCAGCATTTT.

V usage is TRBV28 and J usage is TRBJ1-5, with TRBD1 matching over 8 bases. V was pared by 6 bases and J by 5 bases, with 9 bases of the junction left unmatched. CDR1 is MDHEN and CDR2 is SYDVKM in the germline V gene. The CDR3 is 15 amino acids. This CDR3 reads CASRRGQEDYQPQHF. CDR3 nucleotide sequence: TGTGCCAGCAGACGGGGACAGGAGGATTATCAGCCCCAGCATTTT.

The gene calls are TRBV28 and TRBJ1-3; 9 bases align to TRBD1. This CDR3 has 17 residues. After removal of 1 base from V and 4 bases from J, the junction contained 8 bases not matched to a gene. Germline lookup yields CDR1 MDHEN and CDR2 SYDVKM. The CDR3 spells CASSLLRTGVSGNTIYF. CDR3 bases: TGTGCCAGCAGTTTATTGAGGACAGGGGTCTCCGGAAACACCATATATTTT.

The chain is built from TRBV19 and TRBJ2-7; D might be TRBD1 or TRBD2, each matching 6 bases. The CDR3 has 12 amino acids. V was pared by 5 bases and J by 12 bases, with 17 bases between. CDR1 is LNHDA, CDR2 SQIVND, per germline (reference sequence). CDR3 in DNA: TGTGCCAGTAGTGTCTGGGGGGCCCCATCGTACTTC. It codes for CASSVWGAPSYF.